The sequence of this T cell receptor beta chain was determined in a study of T cell changes during pregnancy in multiple sclerosis. TCRdb keeps only in-frame clones here, not all; method: immunoSEQ multiplex PCR. This sample has about 97,000 clones, with around nine tenths found just once. The CDR3 consists of 15 residues. CDR1 and CDR2 (germline): SGHKS, YYEKEE (reference sequence). Germline trimming cut 0 bases from V and 4 bases from J; bases unmatched to any gene: 4. The chain combines TRBV5-5 with TRBJ1-5; 7 nucleotides line up with TRBD1. The TCR was taken from a female donor in good health, enrolled as a control in a pregnancy study. The sequencing used peripheral blood, collected in the second trimester of pregnancy. The CDR3 here is CASSLGGTANQPQHF. The CDR3 DNA sequence: TGTGCCAGCAGCTTGGGGGGGACAGCAAATCAGCCCCAGCATTTT.